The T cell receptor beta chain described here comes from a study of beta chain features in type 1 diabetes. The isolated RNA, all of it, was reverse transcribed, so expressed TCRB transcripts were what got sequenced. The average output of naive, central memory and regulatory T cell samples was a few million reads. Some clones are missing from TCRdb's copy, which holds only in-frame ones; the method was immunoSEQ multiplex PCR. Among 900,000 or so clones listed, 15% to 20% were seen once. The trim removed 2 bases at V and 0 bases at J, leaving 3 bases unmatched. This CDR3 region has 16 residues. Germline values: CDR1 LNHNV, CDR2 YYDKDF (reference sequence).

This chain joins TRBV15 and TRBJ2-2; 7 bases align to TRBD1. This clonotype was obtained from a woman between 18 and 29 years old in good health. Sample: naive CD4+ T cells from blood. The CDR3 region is CATSRIGQANTGELFF. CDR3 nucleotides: TGTGCCACCAGCAGAATAGGACAGGCGAACACCGGGGAGCTGTTTTTT.